This is a list of T cell receptor beta chains from one sample in a study of shared clonotypes between healthy human individuals. Generated by immunoSEQ multiplex PCR, the TCRdb table keeps only in-frame clones and is missing some. Among roughly 500,000 clones, 90% to 96% were seen once, and the ten largest hold about 0.06%. The sequenced sample consisted of naive CD4+ T cells sorted from blood. The receptors originated from a woman aged 25 to 45 in good health. Both conserved end residues are part of each CDR3. The order of the fields is J gene, V gene, D gene, clone size, CDR3 DNA, CDR3 protein. D genes are given only for firm matches. Size values are once, few and many counts, or a class for expanded clones, and some rows have none.

TRBJ2-5 | TRBV29-1 | NA | NA | TGCAGCGTTGTTCGGGGGCTTGGAGAGACCCAGTACTTC | CSVVRGLGETQYF
TRBJ2-7 | TRBV5-1 | TRBD1 | NA | TGCGCCAGCAGCCCCGGGACAGGGGGTAACGAGCAGTACTTC | CASSPGTGGNEQYF
TRBJ1-5 | TRBV10-2 | TRBD1 | NA | TGCGCCAGCAGTGGACAGGGGAATCAGCCCCAGCATTTT | CASSGQGNQPQHF
TRBJ1-1 | TRBV18 | NA | NA | TGTGCCAGCTCACCTCGGACGGGGAACACTGAAGCTTTCTTT | CASSPRTGNTEAFF
TRBJ2-7 | TRBV28 | NA | NA | TGTGCCAGCAGTTTATCCCCACGGGACGAGCAGTACTTC | CASSLSPRDEQYF
TRBJ1-5 | TRBV7-2 | NA | NA | TGTGCCAGCAGCCAAGGCCCGAATCAGCCCCAGCATTTT | CASSQGPNQPQHF
TRBJ2-6 | TRBV5-1 | TRBD2 | NA | TGCGCCAGCAGCCTACTATCCTCTAGCGGTTCTAGCTCTGGGGCCAACGTCCTGACTTTC | CASSLLSSSGSSSGANVLTF
TRBJ2-7 | TRBV28 | NA | NA | TGTGCCACTATGGCCCTGGGCTCCTACGAGCAGTACTTC | CATMALGSYEQYF
TRBJ2-1 | TRBV29-1 | TRBD1 | NA | TGCAGCGTTGGGACAGGGGGCACGGGGGTAGCCAATGAGCAGTTCTTC | CSVGTGGTGVANEQFF
TRBJ2-7 | TRBV5-8 | NA | NA | TGTGCCAGCAGCTTGGCGAGATCCGAGCAGTACTTC | CASSLARSEQYF
TRBJ2-3 | TRBV28 | TRBD2 | NA | TGTGCCAGCAGTTTATCACCGGCGGGAGGCTTTTCTAGCACAGATACGCAGTATTTT | CASSLSPAGGFSSTDTQYF
TRBJ1-2 | TRBV19 | TRBD1 | NA | TGTGCCAGTACGGACAGGGGGCCGGAGTCCAACTATGGCTACACCTTC | CASTDRGPESNYGYTF
TRBJ2-7 | TRBV5-1 | NA | NA | TGCGCCAGCAGCTTGGAGGCCAATTCCTACGAGCAGTACTTC | CASSLEANSYEQYF
TRBJ1-4 | TRBV11-2 | TRBD1 | NA | TGTGCCAGCAGGGTACCGGGACAGGGTAGGGAAAAACTGTTTTTT | CASRVPGQGREKLFF
TRBJ1-4 | TRBV18 | NA | NA | TGTGCCAGCTCACCCCGGGGTACTAATGAAAAACTGTTTTTT | CASSPRGTNEKLFF
TRBJ2-7 | TRBV13 | TRBD1 | NA | TGTGCCAGCAGCCACCCCCCGGGACAGGGTAGTTTC | CASSHPPGQGSF
TRBJ2-7 | TRBV19 | TRBD1 | NA | TGTGCCAGTAGTTTACAGGGGACCAGCGACTACGAGCAGTACTTC | CASSLQGTSDYEQYF
TRBJ2-7 | TRBV28 | NA | few | TGTGCCACCAAGAAGCAGGGGCCCTACGAGCAGTACTTC | CATKKQGPYEQYF
TRBJ1-1 | TRBV6-6 | TRBD1 | once | TGTGCCAGCAGGCCCCTAGAGGGGGCAACTGAAGCTTTCTTT | CASRPLEGATEAFF
TRBJ2-3 | TRBV9 | NA | NA | TGTGCCAGCAGCCCCCGTGGAGCGGACACTAGCACAGATACGCAGTATTTT | CASSPRGADTSTDTQYF
TRBJ2-1 | TRBV5-3 | TRBD2 | once | TGTGCCAGAAGCTTGGGACTAGCGGGAGTACTCAATGAGCAGTTCTTC | CARSLGLAGVLNEQFF
TRBJ2-7 | TRBV5-1 | TRBD1 | NA | TGCGCCAGCAGCTTGGTTTGGACAGGGGAGGGGGAGCAGTACTTC | CASSLVWTGEGEQYF
TRBJ2-5 | TRBV5-4 | NA | NA | TGTGCCAGCAGACCCCGGGAGCAAGAGACCCAGTACTTC | CASRPREQETQYF
TRBJ1-2 | TRBV7-9 | NA | few | TGTGCCAGCAGAGGGGGTCATGGCTACACCTTC | CASRGGHGYTF
TRBJ2-7 | TRBV19 | NA | NA | TGTGCCAGTAGTATTAAGCCCAAGATACAGGGGTTAGCGGGAACTGGCACCTACGAGCAGTACTTC | CASSIKPKIQGLAGTGTYEQYF
TRBJ2-7 | TRBV5-1 | NA | NA | TGCGCCAGCAGCCAGTCGACAGTTGCTTCCAACGAGCAGTACTTC | CASSQSTVASNEQYF
TRBJ1-4 | TRBV28 | NA | NA | TGTGCCAGCAGTTTATGGCAGGGGCGTCTGGAACTGTTTTTT | CASSLWQGRLELFF
TRBJ1-2 | TRBV2 | TRBD1 | NA | TGTGCCAGCAGGGACAGGGGCGGCGGTGGCTACACCTTC | CASRDRGGGGYTF
TRBJ2-1 | TRBV29-1 | NA | NA | TGCAGCGTTGACTCTCCCTTCTATGAGCAGTTCTTC | CSVDSPFYEQFF
TRBJ2-7 | TRBV5-1 | NA | NA | TGCGCCAGCAGCGCGTTCCGGAGCGCGCCGCGGGACGAGCAGTACTTC | CASSAFRSAPRDEQYF
TRBJ1-4 | TRBV7-9 | NA | NA | TGTGCCAGCAGCCCCAGGGCCGAGGCTAATGAAAAACTGTTTTTT | CASSPRAEANEKLFF
TRBJ2-3 | TRBV10-2 | NA | NA | TGCGCCAGCAGTGAAAAGCGAGGAGCGGCTAGCACAGATACGCAGTATTTT | CASSEKRGAASTDTQYF
TRBJ1-2 | TRBV19 | NA | NA | TGTGCCAGTAGTATGATTGGCAGCGGAGCCTTTGGCTACACCTTC | CASSMIGSGAFGYTF
TRBJ2-7 | TRBV11-2 | NA | NA | TGTGCCAGCAGCTTAGAACGGGCCGCTGGTAACGAGCAGTACTTC | CASSLERAAGNEQYF
TRBJ2-3 | TRBV2 | TRBD2 | NA | TGTGCCAGCGTAGCGGGATCTGTAAAGGGGCCATACAGGCAGTATTTT | CASVAGSVKGPYRQYF
TRBJ1-1 | TRBV14 | NA | NA | TGTGCCAGCAGCAAGCCGGGTTCCAACACTGAAGCTTTCTTT | CASSKPGSNTEAFF
TRBJ2-1 | TRBV6-5 | NA | NA | TGTGCCAGCAGAACCGGGACCGTGGGTTCGGAGCAGTTCTTC | CASRTGTVGSEQFF
TRBJ2-7 | TRBV27 | TRBD1 | NA | TGTGCCAGCAGTTTACTTGACAGGGGGTACGAGCAGTACTTC | CASSLLDRGYEQYF
TRBJ2-2 | TRBV4-2 | TRBD1 | NA | TGTGCCAGCAGCCAAGATTCCGGGACAGTAAATCCCGGGGAGCTGTTTTTT | CASSQDSGTVNPGELFF
TRBJ1-4 | TRBV18 | NA | few | TGTGCCAGCTCACCGAATGAAAAACTGTTTTTT | CASSPNEKLFF
TRBJ1-2 | TRBV5-4 | TRBD1 | NA | TGTGCCAGCAGCAGAGGACAGGGGGAATTCTATGGCTACACCTTC | CASSRGQGEFYGYTF
TRBJ2-3 | TRBV28 | NA | NA | TGTGCCAGCAGTGGAAGGGGGCTAGCGGGTCTCACAGATACGCAGTATTTT | CASSGRGLAGLTDTQYF
TRBJ2-1 | TRBV19 | TRBD2 | NA | TGTGCCGCCTTGGGGACTAGCGGGAGGCACTCCTACAATGAGCAGTTCTTC | CAALGTSGRHSYNEQFF
TRBJ2-2 | TRBV7-7 | NA | NA | TGTGCCAGCAGCCAAGCGACAGCCTCGAACACCGGGGAGCTGTTTTTT | CASSQATASNTGELFF
TRBJ1-1 | TRBV6-6 | TRBD1 | once | TGTGCCAGCACCACAGACAGGGGTGCCACTGAAGCTTTCTTT | CASTTDRGATEAFF
TRBJ1-1 | TRBV6-6 | NA | NA | TGTGCCAGCAGTTACGACCCCCGGGCCCTTGAAGCTTTCTTT | CASSYDPRALEAFF
TRBJ2-7 | TRBV6-6 | NA | NA | TGTGCCAGCAGTTACGGGGCTGATTACCCCTACGAGCAGTACTTC | CASSYGADYPYEQYF
TRBJ2-1 | TRBV18 | TRBD2 | once | TGTGCCAGCTCACCGATAGCGGGAGCAACCTACAATGAGCAGTTCTTC | CASSPIAGATYNEQFF
TRBJ2-2 | TRBV5-4 | NA | NA | TGTGCCAGCAACCCGCTGGGGGGGGAGCTGTTTTTT | CASNPLGGELFF
TRBJ2-7 | TRBV6-5 | TRBD1 | NA | TGTGCCAGCAGTTACCATGCGGGACAGGCCTCCTACGAGCAGTACTTC | CASSYHAGQASYEQYF
TRBJ1-2 | TRBV18 | NA | NA | TGTGCCAGCTCACCAAGTGACAGCTCGTTTAACTATGGCTACACCTTC | CASSPSDSSFNYGYTF
TRBJ2-1 | TRBV7-2 | TRBD1 | once | TGTGCCAGCAGCAAACAGGGGTGGGGGCCTTACAATGAGCAGTTCTTC | CASSKQGWGPYNEQFF
TRBJ1-1 | TRBV5-1 | NA | NA | TGCGCCAGCAGCCCCGGACGGGAACCCATGAACACTGAAGCTTTCTTT | CASSPGREPMNTEAFF
TRBJ2-3 | TRBV30 | TRBD2 | NA | TGTGCCGGATCTCGCGCATTAGCGGGAGGACGTTTGGCAGATACGCAGTATTTT | CAGSRALAGGRLADTQYF
TRBJ1-2 | TRBV28 | NA | NA | TGTGCCAGCAGTTCTCTATTAGGCTACACCTTC | CASSSLLGYTF
TRBJ1-5 | TRBV10-1 | NA | NA | TGCGCCAGCAGCAGGGACAGCAATCAGCCCCAGCATTTT | CASSRDSNQPQHF
TRBJ2-7 | TRBV28 | NA | once | TGTGCCAGCAGACTTGACACCTCCTACGAGCAGTACTTC | CASRLDTSYEQYF
TRBJ2-7 | TRBV5-4 | TRBD2 | NA | TGTGCCAGCCGGCTAGCGGGAGCTAATCCCTACGAGCAGTACTTC | CASRLAGANPYEQYF
TRBJ1-3 | TRBV2 | NA | NA | TGTGCCAGTCGAGATCAGGGCCACTCTGGAAACACCATATATTTT | CASRDQGHSGNTIYF
TRBJ1-6 | TRBV6-6 | TRBD1 | NA | TGTGCCTGCCGGACAGGGACGAATTCACCCCTCCACTTT | CACRTGTNSPLHF